Below, one T cell receptor (beta chain) is given with its context. Antigen unknown. The CDR3 is made up of 16 amino acids. CDR1 and CDR2 (germline): SGHRS, YFSETQ. V lost 7 bases and J lost 7, with 24 bases in between. The authors reverse transcribed about 0.5 to 1 ug RNA with random hexamers. One entry per CDR3 protein results from TCRdb running MiXCR on the immunoSEQ multiplex PCR reads. The table lists 95,000 to 150,000 distinct CDR3 sequences, over 90% of them singletons, with more than 0.12% in the top ten. These data originate in a study of CD8 T cells in Susac syndrome. Findings of the study overall: No clonal expansion appeared among CD4+ T cells in Susac patients.

From blood CD8+ and CD4+ T cells, the TCR beta chain was sequenced. Bulk CD8+ and CD4+ cells came from magnetic negative isolation; CD8+ TEMRA by FACS. Sequencing was carried out using CD4+ T cells from PBMCs. The source of this sequence is a human donor with Susac syndrome. The chain joins TRBV5-1 to TRBJ2-1; D might be TRBD1 (6 bases). CDR3 protein: CASSNMGASLGNEQFF. In DNA, the CDR3 is TGCGCCAGCTCCAACATGGGGGCTAGTTTGGGTAATGAGCAGTTCTTC. The variable domain in full, with the rest retrieved from reference TRBV5-1 and TRBJ2-1, is KAGVTQTPRYLIKTRGQQVTLSCSPISGHRSVSWYQQTPGQGLQFLFEYFSETQRNKGNFPGRFSGRQFSNSRSEMNVSTLELGDSALYLCASSNMGASLGNEQFFGPGTRLTVL.